Listed below are T cell receptor beta chains from one sample, sequenced in a study of regulatory T cells in long-lasting Graves disease. TCRdb re-derived calls from the multiplex PCR reads in MiXCR, one entry per CDR3 protein. The table includes 550,000 to 600,000 distinct CDR3 sequences, 15% to 20% detected once. The data also belong to a second study, concerning T cells in Graves' hyperthyroidism and ophthalmopathy.

Source: peripheral blood mononuclear cells (PBMCs), taken at new diagnosis, from a patient treated with antithyroid drugs. Receptors were obtained from a man between 18 and 29 years old with Graves disease. The CDR3 runs from the conserved cysteine through the conserved F or W. Fields, in order: clone size, V gene, J gene, CDR3 length, D gene, CDR3 protein, CDR3 DNA. The D gene is left open where the match is weak. Some rows mark clone size as missing; the rest say once, few, many or name a class of expanded clone.

>few|TRBV6-1|TRBJ2-1|15|TRBD2
CASSALAGYKNEQFF
TGTGCCAGCAGTGCCCTAGCGGGATATAAGAATGAGCAGTTCTTC
>many|TRBV11-2|TRBJ2-7|15|.
CASSLMAVGSYEQYF
TGTGCCAGCAGCCTCATGGCGGTGGGGTCCTACGAGCAGTACTTC
>.|TRBV20-1|TRBJ2-1|22|.
CSARERTLQGAGILGRYNEQFF
TGCAGTGCTAGAGAACGGACGTTACAGGGAGCTGGGATACTAGGGCGTTACAATGAGCAGTTCTTC
>many|TRBV28|TRBJ2-2|14|.
CATRKGGGTGELFF
TGTGCCACCCGCAAGGGAGGGGGCACCGGGGAGCTGTTTTTT
>.|TRBV30|TRBJ2-4|12|.
CAWSVQKNIQYF
TGTGCCTGGAGTGTCCAGAAAAACATTCAGTACTTC
>.|TRBV27|TRBJ1-6|13|.
CASSRVMDSPLHF
TGTGCCAGCAGCAGGGTTATGGATTCACCCCTCCACTTT
>many|TRBV5-1|TRBJ1-1|15|TRBD1
CASSLEAAGGTEAFF
TGCGCCAGCAGCTTGGAGGCGGCAGGGGGCACTGAAGCTTTCTTT
>many|TRBV28|TRBJ1-5|13|.
CASSFSGIQPQHF
TGTGCCAGCAGTTTCTCAGGGATCCAGCCCCAGCATTTT
>many|TRBV11-2|TRBJ1-2|13|.
CASSTPKGGGYTF
TGTGCCAGCAGCACCCCCAAAGGCGGTGGCTACACCTTC
>many|TRBV2|TRBJ2-1|16|TRBD2
CASSAGTSGSYNEQFF
TGTGCCAGCAGCGCCGGGACTAGCGGCTCCTACAATGAGCAGTTCTTC
>many|TRBV4-1|TRBJ2-7|14|TRBD1
CASSQPGQSYEQYF
TGCGCCAGCAGCCAACCGGGACAGAGCTACGAGCAGTACTTC
>few|TRBV25-1|TRBJ1-1|11|.
CAVRQGTEAFF
TGTGCCGTAAGGCAGGGTACTGAAGCTTTCTTT
>few|TRBV7-2|TRBJ1-4|16|.
CASSLFPRGYNEKLFF
TGTGCCAGCAGCTTATTCCCCAGGGGATATAATGAAAAACTGTTTTTT
>many|TRBV27|TRBJ2-3|15|TRBD2
CASSRGTSGKDTQYF
TGTGCCAGCAGCCGAGGGACTAGCGGGAAAGATACGCAGTATTTT
>few|TRBV27|TRBJ1-5|15|.
CASSYAAGLNQPQHF
TGTGCCAGCAGTTACGCGGCAGGACTCAATCAGCCCCAGCATTTT
>many|TRBV11-2|TRBJ2-1|15|.
CASSLDLGHFNEQFF
TGTGCCAGCAGCTTAGATCTCGGACACTTCAATGAGCAGTTCTTC
>few|TRBV7-2|TRBJ1-3|13|.
CASSRGLGNTIYF
TGTGCCAGCAGCCGGGGGCTTGGAAACACCATATATTTT
>few|TRBV30|TRBJ2-2|13|TRBD1
CAWSRQGPGELFF
TGTGCCTGGAGTCGACAGGGGCCCGGGGAGCTGTTTTTT
>many|TRBV20-1|TRBJ2-3|15|.
CSAKRPSSKGDTQYF
TGCAGTGCGAAGAGGCCTAGCTCTAAAGGCGATACGCAGTATTTT
>.|TRBV5-1|TRBJ1-2|13|TRBD1
CASSTGQGMGYTF
TGCGCCAGCAGCACTGGACAGGGGATGGGCTACACCTTC
>.|TRBV6-2/TRBV6-3|TRBJ1-3|16|.
CASSDYPVLSGNTIYF
TGTGCCAGCAGTGATTACCCGGTACTCTCTGGAAACACCATATATTTT
>.|TRBV4-2|TRBJ2-7|16|.
CASSLGGTDPSYEQYF
TGTGCCAGCAGCCTAGGGGGGACGGACCCCTCCTACGAGCAGTACTTC
>many|TRBV12-3/TRBV12-4|TRBJ1-4|15|.
CASSLRGQVNEKLFF
TGTGCCAGCAGTTTACGTGGGCAAGTTAATGAAAAACTGTTTTTT
>.|TRBV30|TRBJ2-7|15|TRBD1
CAWSHLGDRAGEQYF
TGTGCCTGGAGCCACCTCGGGGACAGGGCTGGGGAGCAGTACTTC
>many|TRBV3-1|TRBJ1-1|14|.
CASSQGTSNTEAFF
TGTGCCAGCAGCCAAGGTACCTCTAACACTGAAGCTTTCTTT
>.|TRBV7-6|TRBJ2-1|12|.
CASSFVTNEQFF
TGTGCCAGCAGCTTTGTCACGAATGAGCAGTTCTTC
>many|TRBV7-8|TRBJ2-2|13|.
CASSLPTSRELFF
TGTGCCAGCAGCTTACCGACATCGAGGGAGCTGTTTTTT
>many|TRBV2|TRBJ2-5|12|.
CASSVVQETQYF
TGTGCCAGCAGTGTGGTTCAAGAGACCCAGTACTTC
>many|TRBV2|TRBJ1-5|14|.
CASSDVGSNQPQHF
TGTGCCAGCAGTGATGTAGGGAGCAATCAGCCCCAGCATTTT
>many|TRBV30|TRBJ1-2|18|.
CAWSVRVPEARLNYGYTF
TGTGCCTGGAGTGTCCGGGTTCCGGAAGCAAGGTTAAACTATGGCTACACCTTC
>many|TRBV2|TRBJ2-3|15|.
CASTRAEGRTDTQYF
TGTGCCAGCACCCGAGCGGAGGGCCGAACAGATACGCAGTATTTT
>.|TRBV20-1|TRBJ1-3|15|TRBD1
CSARNKTGPGNTIYF
TGCAGTGCTAGAAATAAGACAGGGCCCGGAAACACCATATATTTT
>.|TRBV2|TRBJ2-7|15|.
CASSTPSWISYEQYF
TGTGCCAGCAGTACACCTTCGTGGATCTCCTACGAGCAGTACTTC
>many|TRBV2|TRBJ1-2|12|.
CASSDGCARYTF
TGTGCCAGCAGTGATGGCTGCGCTAGGTACACCTTC
>few|TRBV4-1|TRBJ2-2|16|.
CASSQGQSGLTGELFF
TGCGCCAGCAGCCAGGGTCAAAGCGGGCTCACCGGGGAGCTGTTTTTT
>many|TRBV2|TRBJ2-7|14|.
CASSGLAGPAEQYF
TGTGCCAGCAGTGGCCTGGCAGGTCCGGCCGAGCAGTACTTC
>many|TRBV29-1|TRBJ2-5|14|TRBD2
CSVDLAGVRETQYF
TGCAGCGTTGATCTAGCGGGAGTGCGGGAGACCCAGTACTTC
>few|TRBV27|TRBJ2-1|14|.
CASSSPRFNHEQFF
TGTGCCAGCAGTTCCCCTCGCTTTAATCATGAGCAGTTCTTC
>few|TRBV27|TRBJ2-1|16|TRBD2
CASSYNAAGAGYEQFF
TGTGCCAGCAGTTATAATGCGGCGGGAGCGGGCTATGAGCAGTTCTTC
>.|TRBV4-1|TRBJ2-5|17|TRBD1
CASSQGPVTGGKETQYF
TGCGCCAGCAGCCAAGGACCCGTGACAGGGGGGAAGGAGACCCAGTACTTC